The rows below give T cell receptor beta chains drawn from one sample of a study of T cell repertoires in cytomegalovirus infection. From the reads, TCRdb called clonotypes with MiXCR, one entry per CDR3 protein. This repertoire shows hundreds of thousands of distinct CDR3 sequences, roughly 12% found once; its top ten account for roughly a tenth. Sequencing used PBMCs. The source of these receptors is a human donor in good health (CMV status not recorded). Some clones in this sample may be carry-over from other donors' samples. The CDR3 runs from the conserved cysteine through the conserved F or W. The D gene is left open where the match is weak. The size entry is marked missing in some rows and otherwise reads once, few, many or a size class.

V: TRBV29-1
D: NA
length: 14
size: many
J: TRBJ2-7
CDR3: CSVVTGPGRYEQYF
DNA: TGCAGCGTCGTCACAGGACCAGGGCGTTACGAGCAGTACTTC

V: TRBV5-1
D: TRBD2
length: 15
size: many
J: TRBJ2-1
CDR3: CASRLLAGGGNEQFF
DNA: TGCGCCAGCCGGTTACTAGCGGGAGGGGGCAATGAGCAGTTCTTC

V: TRBV28
D: NA
length: 16
size: few
J: TRBJ1-1
CDR3: CASSLIWGQLNTEAFF
DNA: TGTGCCAGCAGTTTAATCTGGGGGCAGTTGAACACTGAAGCTTTCTTT

V: TRBV27
D: NA
length: 12
size: many
J: TRBJ2-3
CDR3: CASSPPQDTQYF
DNA: TGTGCCAGCAGTCCCCCGCAAGATACGCAGTATTTT

V: TRBV7-3
D: TRBD2
length: 16
size: many
J: TRBJ2-1
CDR3: CASSLQREGLTNEQFF
DNA: TGTGCCAGCAGCTTACAACGGGAGGGGCTTACAAATGAGCAGTTCTTC

V: TRBV7-2
D: NA
length: 15
size: many
J: TRBJ2-3
CDR3: CASSPDAFVADTQYF
DNA: TGTGCCAGCAGCCCCGACGCGTTCGTCGCAGATACGCAGTATTTT

V: TRBV2
D: NA
length: 10
size: NA
J: TRBJ1-1
CDR3: CASSEGGAFF
DNA: TGTGCCAGCAGTGAAGGGGGGGCTTTCTTT

V: TRBV19
D: NA
length: 15
size: many
J: TRBJ2-1
CDR3: CASSSLGRDYNEQFF
DNA: TGTGCCAGTAGTTCCCTAGGGCGGGATTACAATGAGCAGTTCTTC

V: TRBV15
D: NA
length: 15
size: NA
J: TRBJ2-5
CDR3: CATSRDNAGAETQYF
DNA: TGTGCCACCAGCAGAGATAACGCGGGGGCGGAGACCCAGTACTTC

V: TRBV4-2
D: TRBD1
length: 15
size: many
J: TRBJ1-2
CDR3: CASSQVGTGIYGYTF
DNA: TGTGCCAGCAGCCAAGTTGGGACAGGGATCTATGGCTACACCTTC

V: TRBV20-1
D: NA
length: 14
size: NA
J: TRBJ1-1
CDR3: CSARESRGPTEAFF
DNA: TGCAGTGCTAGAGAATCCAGGGGTCCCACTGAAGCTTTCTTT

V: TRBV28
D: TRBD1
length: 19
size: many
J: TRBJ2-1
CDR3: CASSSQVITSGGYYNEQFF
DNA: TGTGCCAGCAGTTCCCAAGTAATCACGTCAGGGGGATACTACAATGAGCAGTTCTTC